This T cell receptor beta chain was sequenced in a study of blood T cell repertoires in COVID-19. Study-wide context: Donors in the United States, Italy and Spain gave samples during acute or convalescent COVID-19. Nucleic acid was either cDNA or gDNA, and it came from T cells, B-cell-depleted T cells, or PBMCs.

There are a few counts of this clone. As originally analysed: Nucleated cell counts were estimated from reference gene primer amplification. Profiling relied on immunoSEQ multiplex PCR, and the TCRdb table lists in-frame clones only, not all of them. The V and J calls and the clone size are those of that table, but D and trimming were determined from the DNA. Among about 230,000 clones listed, about 79% were seen once. CDR3 length: 13 amino acids. Germline V gene data show CDR1 as LGHNA and CDR2 as YSLEER. V was cut by 0 bases and J by 4 bases, with 7 bases left in between. The rearrangement links TRBV4-3 to TRBJ2-7, with D uncertain. Sequenced material: peripheral blood. This sequence originates from a woman aged 40 to 50 who had recovered from COVID-19. CDR3 region: CASSQERGYEQYF. Written as DNA, the CDR3 is TGCGCCAGCAGCCAAGAGCGAGGATACGAGCAGTACTTC.